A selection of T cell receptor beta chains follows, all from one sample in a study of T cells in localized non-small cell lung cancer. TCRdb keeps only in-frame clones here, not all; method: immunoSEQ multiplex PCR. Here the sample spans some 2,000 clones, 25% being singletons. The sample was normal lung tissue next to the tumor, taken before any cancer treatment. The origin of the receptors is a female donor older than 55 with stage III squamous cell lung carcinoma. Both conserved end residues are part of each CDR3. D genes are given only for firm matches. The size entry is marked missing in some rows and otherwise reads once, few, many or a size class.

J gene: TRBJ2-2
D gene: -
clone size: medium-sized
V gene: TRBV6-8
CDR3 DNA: TGTGCCAGCACCCATTACCCCGGGGAGCTGTTTTTT
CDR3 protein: CASTHYPGELFF

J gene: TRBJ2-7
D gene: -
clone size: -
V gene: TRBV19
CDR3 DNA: TGTGCCAGTATAACCGGCGGGCGGTCCTACGAGCAGTACTTC
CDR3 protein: CASITGGRSYEQYF

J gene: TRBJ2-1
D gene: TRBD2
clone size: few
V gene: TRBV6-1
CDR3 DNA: TGTGCCAGCAGTGAAGCAAGGCCCAGCGGGGGTTCCTACAATGAGCAGTTCTTC
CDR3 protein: CASSEARPSGGSYNEQFF

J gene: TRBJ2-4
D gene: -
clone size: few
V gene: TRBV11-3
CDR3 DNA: TGTGCCAGCAGCCAAGCCGGGGCCAAAAACATTCAGTACTTC
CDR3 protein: CASSQAGAKNIQYF

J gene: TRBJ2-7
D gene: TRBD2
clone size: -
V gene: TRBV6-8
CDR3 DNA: TGTGCCAGCAGTTACTCGAGCGGGGCGAGCTCCTACGAGCAGTACTTC
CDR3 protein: CASSYSSGASSYEQYF

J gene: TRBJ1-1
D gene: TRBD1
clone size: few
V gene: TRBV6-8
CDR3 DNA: TGTGCCAGCAGTCAGAACAGGGGGAGGACTGAAGCTTTCTTT
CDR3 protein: CASSQNRGRTEAFF

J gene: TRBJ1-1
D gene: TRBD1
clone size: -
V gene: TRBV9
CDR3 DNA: TGTGCCAGCAGCGTGACAGGGGGCGCGTCCACTGAAGCTTTCTTT
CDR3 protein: CASSVTGGASTEAFF

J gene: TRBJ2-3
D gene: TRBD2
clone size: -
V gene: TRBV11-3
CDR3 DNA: TGTGCCAGCAGCCCACTGAACGGGAGGAGCACAGATACGCAGTATTTT
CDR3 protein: CASSPLNGRSTDTQYF

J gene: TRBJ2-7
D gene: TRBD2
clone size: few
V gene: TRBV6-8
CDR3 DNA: TGTGCCAGCAGTTACCCCGGACTAGCGGGAGTCTCCTGGAGGAACGAGCAGTACTTC
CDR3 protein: CASSYPGLAGVSWRNEQYF

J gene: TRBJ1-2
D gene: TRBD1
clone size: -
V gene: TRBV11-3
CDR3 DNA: TGTGCCAGCAGCTTGGACCGACAGGGTCGTGGCTACACCTTC
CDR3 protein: CASSLDRQGRGYTF

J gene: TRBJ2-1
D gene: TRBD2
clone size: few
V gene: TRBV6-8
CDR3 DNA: TGTGCCAGCAGGGACAGGGTGCCTCGACTAGCGGGAGGGAGATACAATGAGCAGTTCTTC
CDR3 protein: CASRDRVPRLAGGRYNEQFF

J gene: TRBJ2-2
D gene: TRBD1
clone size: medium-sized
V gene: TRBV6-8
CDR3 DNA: TGTGCCAGCAGTCCATGGGGGACAGGGTCCACCGGGGAGCTGTTTTTT
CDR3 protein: CASSPWGTGSTGELFF

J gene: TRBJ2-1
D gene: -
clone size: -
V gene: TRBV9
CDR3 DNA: TGTGCCAGCAGTGAAGCTAACCACCAGGTTGAGCAGTTCTTC
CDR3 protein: CASSEANHQVEQFF

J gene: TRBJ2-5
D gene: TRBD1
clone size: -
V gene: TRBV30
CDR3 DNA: TGTGCCTGGAGCCCCAGGGGGCCCGCGAGGTCCCAGTACTTC
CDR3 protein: CAWSPRGPARSQYF

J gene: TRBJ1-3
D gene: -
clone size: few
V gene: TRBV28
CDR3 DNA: TGTGCCAGCAAACTAAGACACGTCTCTGGAAACACCATATATTTT
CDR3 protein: CASKLRHVSGNTIYF

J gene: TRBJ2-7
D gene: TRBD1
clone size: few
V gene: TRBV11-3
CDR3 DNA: TGTGCCAGCAGCTCTTACGACAGGGGGGACTACGAGCAGTACTTC
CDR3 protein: CASSSYDRGDYEQYF

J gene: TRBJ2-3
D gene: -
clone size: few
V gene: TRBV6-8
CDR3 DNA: TGTGCCAGCGGTGGGGCCAGCGGCACAGATACGCAGTATTTT
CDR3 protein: CASGGASGTDTQYF

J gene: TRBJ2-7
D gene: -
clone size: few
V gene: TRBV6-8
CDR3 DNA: TGTGCCATCAGTCGGACAGGGACTAACTACGAGCAGTACTTC
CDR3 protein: CAISRTGTNYEQYF

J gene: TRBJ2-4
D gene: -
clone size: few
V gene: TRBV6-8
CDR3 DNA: TGTGCCAGCAGTAGACCCAAAAACATTCAGTACTTC
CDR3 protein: CASSRPKNIQYF

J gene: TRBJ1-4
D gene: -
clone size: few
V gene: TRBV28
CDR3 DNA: TGTGCCAGCAGTTTTGGGACAACTAATGAAAAACTGTTTTTT
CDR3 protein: CASSFGTTNEKLFF

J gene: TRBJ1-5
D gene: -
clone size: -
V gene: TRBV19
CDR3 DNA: TGTGCCAGTAGTATTGGGGGACAAGGGTCCCTGGGTCCCCAGCATTTT
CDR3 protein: CASSIGGQGSLGPQHF

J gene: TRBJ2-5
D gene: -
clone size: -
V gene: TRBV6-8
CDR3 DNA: TGTGCCAGCGCCAGACAGGGAGGGAAAGAGACCCAGTACTTC
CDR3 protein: CASARQGGKETQYF

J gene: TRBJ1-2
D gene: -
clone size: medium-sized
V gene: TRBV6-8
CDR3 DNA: TGTGCCAGCAGTTCCCTCCAAAATTATGGCTACACCTTC
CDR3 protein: CASSSLQNYGYTF

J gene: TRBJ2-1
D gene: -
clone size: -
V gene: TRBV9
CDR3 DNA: TGTGCCAGCAGCGCCTCAAAGGAGGGGGCACGGGAGCAGTTCTTC
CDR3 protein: CASSASKEGAREQFF

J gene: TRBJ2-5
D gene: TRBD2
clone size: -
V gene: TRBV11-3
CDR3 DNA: TGTGCCAGCAGCTTCCGAATCGGGACTAGCTTTACAGAGACCCAGTACTTC
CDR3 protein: CASSFRIGTSFTETQYF

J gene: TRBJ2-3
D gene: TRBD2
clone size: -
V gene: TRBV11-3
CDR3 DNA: TGTGCCAGCAGCTCCCAGGTTACGTCTAGCGGTTCCCGCACAGATACGCAGTATTTT
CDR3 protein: CASSSQVTSSGSRTDTQYF

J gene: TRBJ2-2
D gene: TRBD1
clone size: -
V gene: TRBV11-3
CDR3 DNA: TGTGCCAGCAGCTTGACAGGGGCGAACACCGGGGAGCTGTTTTTT
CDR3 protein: CASSLTGANTGELFF

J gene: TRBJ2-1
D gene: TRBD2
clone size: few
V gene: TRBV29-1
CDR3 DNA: TGCAGCGTAGTAGCGGGGGGCCTCTACAATGAGCAGTTCTTC
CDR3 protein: CSVVAGGLYNEQFF

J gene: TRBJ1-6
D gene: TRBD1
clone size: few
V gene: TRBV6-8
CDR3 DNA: TGTGCCAGCAGTTTGGGACAGTTTAATTCACCCCTCCACTTT
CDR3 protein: CASSLGQFNSPLHF

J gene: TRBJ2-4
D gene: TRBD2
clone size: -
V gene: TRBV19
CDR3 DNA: TGTGCCAGTAGTATAGCCACTAGCGGGAGCCATAACATTCAGTACTTC
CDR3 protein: CASSIATSGSHNIQYF

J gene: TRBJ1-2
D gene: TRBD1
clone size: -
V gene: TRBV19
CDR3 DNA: TGTGCCAGTAGTTCGGGACAGTGGCCCGAAGAGAACTATGGCTACACCTTC
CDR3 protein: CASSSGQWPEENYGYTF

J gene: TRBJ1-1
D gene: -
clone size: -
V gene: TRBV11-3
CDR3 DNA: TGTGCCAGCAGCCAGCCTGACCGGGCGAATGAAGCTTTCTTT
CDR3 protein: CASSQPDRANEAFF